The rows below give T cell receptor beta chains drawn from one sample of a study of T cell responses to AZD1222 COVID-19 vaccine. Some clones are missing from TCRdb's copy, which holds only in-frame ones; the method was immunoSEQ multiplex PCR. Here the sample spans some 150,000 clones, around nine tenths being singletons. The sequenced sample was peripheral blood, obtained on day 0 of AZD1222 vaccination. These receptors came from an adult in good health. Each CDR3 is given with its conserved first and last residue. D genes are given only for firm matches. Not every row has a clone size; where given, it reads once, few, many or a size class.

clone_size d_call j_call v_call cdr3_aa cdr3_nt
NA NA TRBJ1-2 TRBV2 CASSEAAGLLGADYGYTF TGTGCCAGCAGTGAAGCTGCCGGACTCCTGGGGGCGGACTATGGCTACACCTTC
NA NA TRBJ1-6 TRBV9 CASSVYRNSPLHF TGTGCCAGCAGCGTATACAGAAATTCACCCCTCCACTTT
NA NA TRBJ1-2 TRBV30 CAWSIAEPNYGYTF TGTGCCTGGAGTATCGCTGAACCTAACTATGGCTACACCTTC
NA TRBD2 TRBJ2-1 TRBV18 CASTTTSGGGDEQFF TGTGCCAGCACAACGACTAGCGGGGGAGGTGATGAGCAGTTCTTC
NA TRBD1 TRBJ1-1 TRBV6-2/TRBV6-3 CASSQTKGAGGNTEAFF TGTGCCAGCAGTCAGACGAAGGGGGCTGGAGGGAACACTGAAGCTTTCTTT
NA TRBD1 TRBJ1-1 TRBV7-2 CASSFLGQGVTEAFF TGTGCCAGCAGCTTTCTCGGGCAGGGGGTAACTGAAGCTTTCTTT
NA NA TRBJ2-7 TRBV27 CASSLGGRSYEQYF TGTGCCAGCAGTTTAGGGGGGAGGTCCTACGAGCAGTACTTC
NA TRBD1 TRBJ1-6 TRBV30 CARGQGPSEWRLHF TGTGCCCGTGGACAGGGCCCTTCCGAATGGCGCCTCCACTTT
NA TRBD2 TRBJ2-1 TRBV7-6 CASSPAGGPYEQFF TGTGCCAGCAGCCCGGCGGGAGGGCCCTATGAGCAGTTCTTC
NA NA TRBJ2-3 TRBV5-1 CASSLEGPSTDTQYF TGCGCCAGCAGCTTGGAAGGACCCAGCACAGATACGCAGTATTTT
NA TRBD1 TRBJ1-2 TRBV5-4 CASSGTDSNYGYTF TGTGCCAGCAGCGGGACAGACTCCAACTATGGCTACACCTTC
NA TRBD1 TRBJ1-4 TRBV4-2 CASSIRDRATNEKLFF TGTGCCAGCAGCATCCGGGACAGAGCAACTAATGAAAAACTGTTTTTT
NA NA TRBJ2-7 TRBV10-3 CAISVKGESYEQYF TGTGCCATCAGTGTTAAGGGGGAGTCCTACGAGCAGTACTTC
NA NA TRBJ2-1 TRBV4-2 CASSQARGRYNEQFF TGTGCCAGCAGCCAAGCACGGGGGAGATACAATGAGCAGTTCTTC
NA NA TRBJ2-3 TRBV9 CASSSRLHVLPDTQYF TGTGCCAGCAGCTCTAGACTACACGTCCTCCCAGATACGCAGTATTTT
NA NA TRBJ1-4 TRBV25-1 CASSLFEKLFF TGTGCCAGCAGCCTGTTTGAAAAACTGTTTTTT
NA NA TRBJ2-7 TRBV5-4 CASQSWDSYEQYF TGTGCCAGTCAATCATGGGACTCCTACGAGCAGTACTTC
NA NA TRBJ2-7 TRBV2 CASREQLYEQYF TGTGCCAGCAGAGAACAGCTCTACGAGCAGTACTTC
once TRBD1 TRBJ1-1 TRBV5-1 CASSWGTGEGTEAFF TGCGCCAGCAGCTGGGGGACAGGGGAGGGGACTGAAGCTTTCTTT
once NA TRBJ2-3 TRBV7-2 CASSNSGHHTDTQYF TGTGCCAGCAGCAATTCGGGACACCACACAGATACGCAGTATTTT
once NA TRBJ2-7 TRBV5-1 CASSLRIGVGYEQYF TGCGCCAGCAGCTTGCGGATAGGGGTGGGCTACGAGCAGTACTTC
NA TRBD1 TRBJ2-4 TRBV7-8 CASSPLTGGNIQYF TGTGCCAGCAGCCCCCTGACAGGGGGAAACATTCAGTACTTC
NA NA TRBJ1-1 TRBV5-1 CASSHVGQEEAFF TGCGCCAGCAGTCATGTCGGGCAGGAAGAAGCTTTCTTT
NA NA TRBJ2-7 TRBV12-3/TRBV12-4 CASSQGVFEQYF TGTGCCAGCAGCCAGGGTGTGTTCGAGCAGTACTTC
NA TRBD1 TRBJ1-2 TRBV7-9 CASSSIGTGNGYTF TGTGCCAGCAGCTCGATCGGGACAGGGAACGGCTACACCTTC
few NA TRBJ2-2 TRBV30 CAWSVGLNTGELFF TGTGCCTGGAGTGTAGGGCTCAACACCGGGGAGCTGTTTTTT
NA NA TRBJ1-4 TRBV6-5 CASSRANGGGKLFF TGTGCCAGCTCACGGGCCAACGGGGGGGGAAAACTGTTTTTT
once TRBD2 TRBJ2-1 TRBV24-1 CATSVGMRGLAGRSSYNEQFF TGTGCCACCAGTGTCGGAATGAGGGGACTAGCGGGAAGGAGCTCCTACAATGAGCAGTTCTTC
NA TRBD1 TRBJ1-2 TRBV19 CASSILGQRGGYTF TGTGCCAGTAGTATACTGGGACAGAGAGGTGGCTACACCTTC
NA NA TRBJ2-7 TRBV4-1 CASSQEGGYEQYF TGCGCCAGCAGCCAAGAGGGGGGCTACGAGCAGTACTTC
NA TRBD1 TRBJ2-4 TRBV6-5 CACAGQGSKNIQYF TGTGCCTGCGCGGGACAGGGGTCCAAAAACATTCAGTACTTC
NA NA TRBJ1-5 TRBV11-3 CASSPGGGNQPQHF TGTGCCAGCAGTCCTGGAGGAGGCAATCAGCCCCAGCATTTT
NA NA TRBJ2-5 TRBV28 CASSLPHAGRETQYF TGTGCCAGCAGTTTGCCCCACGCGGGGCGGGAGACCCAGTACTTC
NA TRBD2 TRBJ2-3 TRBV30 CAWSHLAGAADTQYF TGTGCCTGGAGTCATTTAGCGGGGGCCGCAGATACGCAGTATTTT
NA NA TRBJ2-1 TRBV11-3 CASSLSGLYNEQFF TGTGCCAGCAGCTTGTCCGGGCTCTATAACGAGCAGTTCTTC
NA NA TRBJ1-1 TRBV2 CAIGGGVGVEAFF TGTGCCATCGGGGGTGGGGTCGGAGTTGAAGCTTTCTTT
NA NA TRBJ2-1 TRBV15 CATSWSQYNEQFF TGTGCCACCAGCTGGAGCCAATACAATGAGCAGTTCTTC
NA NA TRBJ2-3 TRBV6-5 CASSYSGGGTRDTQYF TGTGCCAGCAGTTACTCAGGTGGGGGGACGAGAGATACGCAGTATTTT
NA NA TRBJ1-2 TRBV6-5 CASSYSDYGYTF TGTGCCAGCAGTTACAGTGACTATGGCTACACCTTC
NA NA TRBJ1-2 TRBV4-2 CASSQDDGLNYGYTF TGTGCCAGCAGCCAAGATGACGGGCTCAACTATGGCTACACCTTC
NA NA TRBJ1-2 TRBV7-2 CASSSRQEPVLTSGYTF TGTGCCAGCAGCTCCCGACAGGAGCCCGTACTAACTTCTGGCTACACCTTC
NA NA TRBJ1-4 TRBV6-6 CASSRGQTTNEKLFF TGTGCCAGCAGCCGTGGACAAACAACTAATGAAAAACTGTTTTTT
NA NA TRBJ1-1 TRBV9 CASSVGGANTEAFF TGTGCCAGCAGCGTTGGGGGCGCGAACACTGAAGCTTTCTTT
NA NA TRBJ1-2 TRBV5-1 CASRPEVAGDYGYTF TGCGCCAGCAGACCGGAGGTGGCAGGGGACTATGGCTACACCTTC
NA TRBD2 TRBJ2-5 TRBV7-6 CASREKAGGPQETQYF TGTGCCAGCAGAGAGAAAGCGGGGGGGCCACAAGAGACCCAGTACTTC
NA TRBD2 TRBJ2-7 TRBV19 CASSMGGWGGEQYF TGTGCCAGTAGTATGGGAGGGTGGGGCGGCGAGCAGTACTTC
NA NA TRBJ2-7 TRBV19 CASSIVFSRGRGVTYEQYF TGTGCCAGTAGTATAGTATTTAGCAGGGGCCGAGGGGTCACCTACGAGCAGTACTTC
once NA TRBJ1-1 TRBV6-5 CASSKTELNTEAFF TGTGCCAGCAGCAAGACAGAGCTCAACACTGAAGCTTTCTTT
NA NA TRBJ2-5 TRBV6-5 CASSYSAGRAETQYF TGTGCCAGCAGTTACTCGGCGGGAAGGGCAGAGACCCAGTACTTC
NA NA TRBJ2-5 TRBV15 CATSKISGKVETQYF TGTGCCACCAGCAAGATTTCCGGGAAAGTGGAGACCCAGTACTTC
NA NA TRBJ2-7 TRBV11-3 CASSLAAASGEQYF TGTGCCAGCAGCTTAGCGGCCGCCTCCGGCGAGCAGTACTTC
NA NA TRBJ2-1 TRBV7-3 CASSLTRTNNNEQFF TGTGCCAGCAGCTTAACCAGGACAAACAACAATGAGCAGTTCTTC